The source of this T cell receptor (beta chain) is a study of blood T cell repertoires in COVID-19. Sequenced by immunoSEQ multiplex PCR; TCRdb stores in-frame clones only, minus some. The sample carries 60,000 to 75,000 clones, about 75% recorded once. Germline lookup yields CDR1 SGHNT and CDR2 YENEEA. The CDR3 consists of 15 residues. V was clipped by 1 base and J by 3 bases; unmatched bases: 0. Sequences were obtained from peripheral blood. This chain connects TRBV11-3 to TRBJ2-2, with 9 bases that match TRBD2. The clonotype was recovered from a woman of 80 years or more with acute or convalescent COVID-19. CDR3 amino acids: CASSLGGRDTGELFF. CDR3 bases: TGTGCCAGCAGCTTAGGCGGGAGGGACACCGGGGAGCTGTTTTTT.